The 24 T cell receptor beta chains below come from one sample, sequenced in a study of cytomegalovirus exposure and HLA in healthy donors. PCR employed 60 Vbeta and 13 Jbeta primers. The data were produced by immunoSEQ multiplex PCR, yet TCRdb's version contains in-frame clones alone and is incomplete. Among about 130,000 clones listed, roughly 82% were seen once. Material: PBMCs. All receptors derive from a man aged 50 to 60 in good health and CMV-seronegative.

V gene TRBV7-2 combines with J gene TRBJ2-7; 9 bases agree with TRBD2. This CDR3 is 15 amino acids long. V was pared by 4 bases and J by 2 bases, with 6 bases of the junction left unmatched. In germline, CDR1 is SGHTA, CDR2 FQGNSA. As DNA, the CDR3 is TGTGCCAGCAGCTCCTCCGGGACTAGCCCCTACGAGCAGTACTTC. As protein: CASSSSGTSPYEQYF.

The V and J genes are TRBV19 and TRBJ1-2; 9 nucleotides align to TRBD1. This CDR3 comprises 14 residues. V lost 3 bases and J lost 7; bases outside the gene matches: 6. Germline V gives CDR1 LNHDA, CDR2 SQIVND (reference sequence). CDR3 DNA sequence: TGTGCCAGTAGTATCGCCGGGACAGGGAGTGGCTACACCTTC. Translation gives CASSIAGTGSGYTF.

The V call is TRBV4-2, the J call TRBJ1-1, with a possible D match to TRBD1 (6 bases). The CDR3 sequence is 14 residues long. V lost 4 bases and J 1 base, leaving 10 bases between the germline ends. Germline values: CDR1 LGHNA, CDR2 YNFKEQ. The CDR3 is CASSLGQTNTEAFF. The CDR3 DNA sequence: TGTGCCAGCAGCCTTGGACAGACGAACACTGAAGCTTTCTTT.

The V and J genes are TRBV18 and TRBJ1-6; D is ambiguous. Germline-derived CDR1 and CDR2 are KGHSH and LQKENI. V was cut by 2 bases and J by 14 bases, with 19 bases left in between. This CDR3 comprises 15 residues. CDR3: CASSPGQAQAPTLHF. The CDR3 coding sequence is TGTGCCAGCTCACCAGGGCAAGCCCAAGCACCTACCCTCCACTTT.

The V call is TRBV5-6, the J call TRBJ2-7, with a weak D call TRBD1 (5 bases). The CDR3 runs to 16 residues. V lost 0 bases and J lost 5, with 18 bases in between. Germline V CDR1 and CDR2: SGHDT, YYEEEE. CDR3 amino acids: CASSLAMGQGRDEQYF. In nucleotides, the CDR3 is TGTGCCAGCAGCTTGGCAATGGGGCAGGGAAGGGACGAGCAGTACTTC.

J is TRBJ2-2 and V is TRBV7-2; TRBD1 might be the D (5 bases). Trimming took off 5 bases at V and 0 bases at J, with 10 bases between the two ends. The CDR3 contains 15 residues. Germline V gene sequence: CDR1 SGHTA, CDR2 FQGNSA. The CDR3 here is CASSPTVANTGELFF. CDR3 DNA: TGTGCCAGCAGCCCGACAGTTGCGAACACCGGGGAGCTGTTTTTT.

The table lists this clone with a few counts. This rearrangement joins TRBV30 to TRBJ2-7; D unresolved. Germline V gene data show CDR1 as GTSNPN and CDR2 as SVGIG (reference sequence). V was clipped by 0 bases and J by 7 bases, with 7 bases between them. The CDR3 is 11 residues long. The CDR3 protein is CAWSVIGEQYF. In DNA form, the CDR3 reads TGTGCCTGGAGTGTAATCGGGGAGCAGTACTTC.

This sequence joins TRBV10-2 and TRBJ2-7; 8 bases are shared with TRBD1. CDR1 and CDR2 (germline): WSHSY, SAAADI. V trimming: 10 bases; J trimming: 0 bases; junction bases outside the gene matches: 5. This CDR3 is 13 amino acids long. The CDR3 loop is CATKDRASYEQYF. DNA of the CDR3: TGCGCCACCAAGGACAGGGCCTCCTACGAGCAGTACTTC.

The chain combines TRBV6-1 with TRBJ1-5; TRBD1 matches at 8 bases. The CDR3 covers 14 residues. J gave up 6 bases and V 6 bases, and 7 bases lay outside the gene matches. Germline V lookup: CDR1 MNHNS, CDR2 SASEGT. The CDR3 sequence is CASSLQGAVQPQHF. In nucleotides, the CDR3 is TGTGCCAGCAGCCTGCAGGGGGCGGTTCAGCCCCAGCATTTT.

This chain joins TRBV27 and TRBJ2-5; D ambiguous. V shed 4 bases and J shed 5 bases, with 11 bases lying between them. The germline V gene encodes CDR1 MNHEY and CDR2 SMNVEV (reference sequence). The CDR3 runs to 13 residues. The DNA for the CDR3 is TGTGCCAGCAGTTCGGCCCGGCGGGAGACCCAGTACTTC. Amino acid sequence: CASSSARRETQYF.

The rearrangement uses TRBV18 and TRBJ2-5; 9 bases map to TRBD1. Trimming at V came to 3 bases and at J to 1 base, leaving 3 bases not matched to a gene. CDR1 is KGHSH and CDR2 is LQKENI in the germline V gene. This CDR3 region has 15 residues. The chain's CDR3 is CASSPGTGSQETQYF. CDR3 DNA sequence: TGTGCCAGCTCACCTGGGACAGGGTCCCAAGAGACCCAGTACTTC.

V and J are TRBV30 and TRBJ1-1; 7 nucleotides match TRBD1. The germline CDR1 and CDR2 sequences are GTSNPN and SVGIG (reference sequence). CDR3 length: 15 amino acids. The junction had 10 bases not matched to a gene; V was cut back by 5 bases and J by 1 base. CDR3: CAWARGYGRNTEAFF. CDR3 DNA sequence: TGTGCCTGGGCCAGGGGGTATGGAAGGAACACTGAAGCTTTCTTT.

This clone has a single count. The V and J genes are TRBV13 and TRBJ2-1; 12 nucleotides match TRBD1. There are 16 residues in the CDR3. Unmatched junction bases numbered 12, after V lost 5 bases and J lost 10 bases. Germline CDR1 PRHDT, CDR2 FYEKMQ (reference sequence). DNA of the CDR3: TGTGCCAGCAGCCCCCTCGGGGGACAGGGGGCAGAAGAGCAGTTCTTC. Protein sequence: CASSPLGGQGAEEQFF.

The chain recombines TRBV27 with TRBJ1-4, with 9 bases that match TRBD1. Per the germline V gene, CDR1 is MNHEY and CDR2 is SMNVEV (reference sequence). Trimming took 5 bases from V and 8 from J; bases not matched to a gene: 6. CDR3 length equals 14 residues. This CDR3 is CASSPRQGGEKLFF. Here the CDR3 DNA reads TGTGCCAGCAGTCCTCGACAGGGGGGGGAAAAACTGTTTTTT.

This clone was observed a single time. J is TRBJ2-7 and V is TRBV14; possible D gene TRBD1, 6 bases. The CDR3 contains 16 residues. CDR1 and CDR2 (germline): SGHDN, FVKESK. V was pared by 0 bases and J by 1 base, with 13 bases between. The CDR3 DNA follows: TGTGCCAGCAGCCAAGATGGGGGCAGAATTTCCTACGAGCAGTACTTC. Translation: CASSQDGGRISYEQYF.

V is TRBV2 and J is TRBJ1-1; maybe TRBD1 (5 bases). Trimming removed 7 bases at V and 1 base at J, with 19 bases between. There are 16 residues in the CDR3. CDR1 SNHLY and CDR2 FYNNEI come from the germline V gene. The CDR3 DNA is TGTGCCAGCAATCCAGGGTGGCAGGGCGGGAACACTGAAGCTTTCTTT. Translated: CASNPGWQGGNTEAFF.

The rearrangement uses TRBV29-1 and TRBJ2-3; 7 nucleotides line up with TRBD2. CDR1 and CDR2 (germline): SQVTM, ANQGSEA. V was pared by 0 bases and J by 2 bases, with 8 bases of the junction left unmatched. This CDR3 comprises 16 residues. This CDR3 reads CSVEDWGGVITDTQYF. CDR3 bases: TGCAGCGTTGAAGATTGGGGAGGGGTCATCACAGATACGCAGTATTTT.

The chain uses TRBV19 and TRBJ1-5; the D is unclear. CDR1 is LNHDA and CDR2 is SQIVND in the germline V gene (reference sequence). Trimming shortened V by 6 bases and J by 4 bases, and 16 bases separated the two germline ends. The CDR3 has 15 amino acids. CDR3 sequence: CASSRSSRENQPQHF. The CDR3 DNA follows: TGTGCCAGTAGCCGTTCTAGTCGGGAGAATCAGCCCCAGCATTTT.

In its sample, this clone was seen a few times. The chain couples TRBV7-2 to TRBJ2-3, with D perhaps TRBD2 (5 bases). V lost 7 bases and J 3 bases, leaving 14 bases between the germline ends. CDR1 is SGHTA, CDR2 FQGNSA, per germline. The CDR3 is made up of 14 amino acids. The CDR3 is CASTKRGLTDTQYF. CDR3 nucleotide sequence: TGTGCCAGCACCAAACGCGGGCTAACAGATACGCAGTATTTT. Full variable domain (missing parts from reference TRBV7-2 and TRBJ2-3): GAGVSQSPSNKVTEKGKDVELRCDPISGHTALYWYRQSLGQGLEFLIYFQGNSAPDKSGLPSDRFSAERTGGSVSTLTIQRTQQEDSAVYLCASTKRGLTDTQYFGPGTRLTVL.

The chain carries TRBV9 and TRBJ2-5; D is possibly TRBD1 (5 bases). The CDR3 extends over 15 amino acids. Germline-derived CDR1 and CDR2 are SGDLS and YYNGEE. V lost 0 bases to trimming and J lost 4 bases, with 13 bases between them. CDR3: CASSVDRSARETQYF. DNA of the CDR3: TGTGCCAGCAGCGTAGACAGGAGCGCGAGAGAGACCCAGTACTTC.

The V call is TRBV27, the J call TRBJ1-2; 8 bases map to TRBD1. The CDR3 consists of 12 residues. V shed 6 bases, J shed 7 bases, and the junction held 4 bases outside the gene matches. CDR1 is MNHEY and CDR2 is SMNVEV in the germline V gene (reference sequence). CDR3 sequence: CASSPDRVGYTF. Here the CDR3 DNA reads TGTGCCAGCAGCCCGGACAGGGTTGGCTACACCTTC.

The gene calls are TRBV30 and TRBJ1-5; 11 bases line up with TRBD1. Germline trimming cut 5 bases from V and 7 bases from J; bases unmatched to any gene: 4. The germline gives CDR1 GTSNPN, CDR2 SVGIG (reference sequence). The length of the CDR3 is 13 residues. The CDR3 region is CAWGTGGGQPQHF. CDR3 sequence (DNA): TGTGCCTGGGGGACAGGGGGTGGCCAGCCCCAGCATTTT.

The rearrangement links TRBV7-2 to TRBJ1-2, with 7 bases matching TRBD1. V was pared by 3 bases and J by 8 bases, with 6 bases of the junction left unmatched. CDR3 length equals 13 residues. Germline V gene sequence: CDR1 SGHTA, CDR2 FQGNSA. CDR3 bases: TGTGCCAGCAGCTTTACAGGGGTGGGCGGCTACACCTTC. It yields the protein CASSFTGVGGYTF.

Only one count was recorded for this clone. This chain links TRBV7-2 with TRBJ2-2, with D possibly being TRBD1 (5 bases). CDR1 and CDR2 from the germline V gene are SGHTA and FQGNSA. This CDR3 spans 13 amino acids. V was trimmed by 1 base and J by 7 bases, leaving 7 bases between them. The CDR3 coding sequence is TGTGCCAGCAGCTTAGTAAGGGGCGGGGAGCTGTTTTTT. Translated: CASSLVRGGELFF.